This record covers a single T cell receptor beta chain. Its antigen is currently unknown. Time point denoted: persistent/refractory GD, antithyroid drugs over 5 years with positive TRAb. PBMC RNA was the source of the TCR library. The sample originates from a study of regulatory T cells in long-lasting Graves disease. Notes on the study in general: The persistent group shared around 3,000 public clonotypes, more than the approximately 970 shared by new patients. Exclusively peripheral blood, rather than thyroid tissue, was studied. Favored usage of TRBV28, TRBJ1-2 and TRBJ2-5 was recorded in persistent disease.

TCR beta libraries were built with iRepertoire HTBI primers and Arm-PCR of CDR3 regions. TCRdb processed the multiplex PCR reads anew with MiXCR; each CDR3 protein has one entry. The repertoire consists of about 660,000 distinct CDR3 sequences, with around 32% occurring once and the leading ten covering around 42%. The ends lost 6 bases at V and 7 bases at J; junction bases unmatched: 4. The CDR3 covers 14 residues. This sequence originates from a female donor with Graves disease. The V call is TRBV12-3 or TRBV12-4, the J call TRBJ2-2; 11 bases are a match to TRBD1. Source: peripheral blood mononuclear cells (PBMCs), taken when the disease was refractory, from a patient treated with antithyroid drugs. The CDR3 DNA follows: TGTGCCAGCAGCGGACAGGGGGCGATCGGGGAGCTGTTTTTT. As protein: CASSGQGAIGELFF.